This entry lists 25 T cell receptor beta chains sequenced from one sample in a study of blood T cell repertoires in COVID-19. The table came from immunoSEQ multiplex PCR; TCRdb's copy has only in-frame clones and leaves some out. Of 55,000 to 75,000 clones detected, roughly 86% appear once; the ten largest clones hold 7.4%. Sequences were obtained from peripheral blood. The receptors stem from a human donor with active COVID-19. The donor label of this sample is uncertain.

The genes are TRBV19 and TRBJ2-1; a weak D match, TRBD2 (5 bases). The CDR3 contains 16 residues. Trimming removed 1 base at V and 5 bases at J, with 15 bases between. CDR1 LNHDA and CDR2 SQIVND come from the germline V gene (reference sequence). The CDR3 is CASSIVGILADNEQFF. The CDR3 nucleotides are TGTGCCAGTAGTATAGTCGGGATATTAGCAGACAATGAGCAGTTCTTC.

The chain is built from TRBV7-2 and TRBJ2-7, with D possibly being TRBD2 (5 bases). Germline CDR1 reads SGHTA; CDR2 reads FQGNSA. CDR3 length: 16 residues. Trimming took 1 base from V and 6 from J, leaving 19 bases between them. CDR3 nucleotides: TGTGCCAGCAGCTTAGTTCCGGAGGCTAGATACGGCGAGCAGTACTTC. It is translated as CASSLVPEARYGEQYF.

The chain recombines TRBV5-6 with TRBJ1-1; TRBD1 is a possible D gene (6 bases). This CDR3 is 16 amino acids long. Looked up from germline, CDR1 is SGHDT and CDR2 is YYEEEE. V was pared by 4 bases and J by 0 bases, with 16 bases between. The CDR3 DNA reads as TGTGCCAGCAGCCGACGCAGGGGATCTTTGAACACTGAAGCTTTCTTT. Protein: CASSRRRGSLNTEAFF.

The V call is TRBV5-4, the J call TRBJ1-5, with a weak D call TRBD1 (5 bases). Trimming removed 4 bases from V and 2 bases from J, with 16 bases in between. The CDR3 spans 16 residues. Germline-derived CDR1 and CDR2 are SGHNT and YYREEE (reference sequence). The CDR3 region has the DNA TGTGCCAGCAGCGTGGGCGGGACGGGTGGCAATCAGCCCCAGCATTTT. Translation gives CASSVGGTGGNQPQHF.

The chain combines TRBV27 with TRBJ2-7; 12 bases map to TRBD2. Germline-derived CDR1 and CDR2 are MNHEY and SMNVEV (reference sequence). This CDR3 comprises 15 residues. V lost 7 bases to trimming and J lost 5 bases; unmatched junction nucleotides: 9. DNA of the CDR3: TGTGCCAGCAACCTAGCGGGAGGGCCTTTTGACGAGCAGTACTTC. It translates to CASNLAGGPFDEQYF.

CDR3 loop: CASSLDGTRNNEQFF. The DNA for the CDR3 is TGTGCCAGCAGCTTGGACGGGACTAGAAACAATGAGCAGTTCTTC. The chain employs TRBV7-3 and TRBJ2-1, with 8 bases matching TRBD2. The CDR3 length is 15 residues. The V segment lost 3 bases and the J segment 5 bases; nucleotides outside the gene matches: 6. Germline V lookup: CDR1 SGHTA, CDR2 FQGTGA.

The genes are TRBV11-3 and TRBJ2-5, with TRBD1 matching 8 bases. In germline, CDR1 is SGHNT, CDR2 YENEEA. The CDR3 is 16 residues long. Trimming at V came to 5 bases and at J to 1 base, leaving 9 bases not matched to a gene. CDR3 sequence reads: CASSTLSGGRQETQYF. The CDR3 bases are TGTGCCAGCAGCACGCTTTCAGGGGGCCGCCAAGAGACCCAGTACTTC.

The CDR3 is CASSPRTSGRGPNSEQFF. In nucleotides, the CDR3 is TGTGCCAGCAGCCCCCGGACTAGCGGGAGGGGCCCTAATTCGGAGCAGTTCTTC. The chain carries TRBV7-6 and TRBJ2-1; the match to TRBD2 covers 15 bases. The length of the CDR3 is 18 residues. Trimming removed 5 bases from V and 10 bases from J; junction bases left unmatched: 15. CDR1 and CDR2 from the germline V gene are SGHVS and FNYEAQ.

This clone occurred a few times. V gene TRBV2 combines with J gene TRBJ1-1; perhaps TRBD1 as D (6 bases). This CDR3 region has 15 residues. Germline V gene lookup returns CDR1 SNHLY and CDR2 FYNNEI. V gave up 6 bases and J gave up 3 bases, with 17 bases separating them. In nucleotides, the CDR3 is TGTGCCAGCAGGGGGATAGGGGGTAGGTACACTGAAGCTTTCTTT. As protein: CASRGIGGRYTEAFF.

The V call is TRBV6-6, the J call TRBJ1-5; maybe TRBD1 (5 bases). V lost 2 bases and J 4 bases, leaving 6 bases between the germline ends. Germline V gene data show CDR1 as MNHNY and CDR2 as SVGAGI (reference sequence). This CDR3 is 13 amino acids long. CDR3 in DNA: TGTGCCAGCAGTTACGGGGGGAATCAGCCCCAGCATTTT. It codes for CASSYGGNQPQHF.

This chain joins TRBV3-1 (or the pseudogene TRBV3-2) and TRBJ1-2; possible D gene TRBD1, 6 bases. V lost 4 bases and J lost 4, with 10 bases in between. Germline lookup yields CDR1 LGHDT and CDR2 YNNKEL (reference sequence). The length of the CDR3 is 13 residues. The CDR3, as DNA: TGTGCCAGCAGCCTAGGACAGTCCTATGGCTACACCTTC. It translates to CASSLGQSYGYTF.

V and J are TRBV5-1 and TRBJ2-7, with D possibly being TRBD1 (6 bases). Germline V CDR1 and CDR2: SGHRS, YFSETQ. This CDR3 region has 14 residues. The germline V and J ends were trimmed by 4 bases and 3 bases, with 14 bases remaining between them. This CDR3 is CASSPRTAGYEQYF. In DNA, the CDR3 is TGCGCCAGCAGCCCACGGACAGCAGGCTACGAGCAGTACTTC. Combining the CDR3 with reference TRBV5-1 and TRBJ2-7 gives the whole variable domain KAGVTQTPRYLIKTRGQQVTLSCSPISGHRSVSWYQQTPGQGLQFLFEYFSETQRNKGNFPGRFSGRQFSNSRSEMNVSTLELGDSALYLCASSPRTAGYEQYFGPGTRLTVT.

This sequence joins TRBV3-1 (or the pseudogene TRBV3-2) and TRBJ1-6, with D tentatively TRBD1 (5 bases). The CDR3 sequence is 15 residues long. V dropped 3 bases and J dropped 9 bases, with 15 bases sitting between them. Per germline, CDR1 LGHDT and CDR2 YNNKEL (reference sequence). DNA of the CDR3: TGTGCCAGCAGCCACATCCTACAGGCAGGTTCACCCCTCCACTTT. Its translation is CASSHILQAGSPLHF.

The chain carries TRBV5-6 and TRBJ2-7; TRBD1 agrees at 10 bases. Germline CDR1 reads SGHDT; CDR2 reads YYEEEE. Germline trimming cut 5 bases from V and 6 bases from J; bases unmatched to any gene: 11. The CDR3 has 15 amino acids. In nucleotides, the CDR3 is TGTGCCAGCAGTAAAGCCGGGACAGGGGTAAGCGAGCAGTACTTC. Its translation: CASSKAGTGVSEQYF.

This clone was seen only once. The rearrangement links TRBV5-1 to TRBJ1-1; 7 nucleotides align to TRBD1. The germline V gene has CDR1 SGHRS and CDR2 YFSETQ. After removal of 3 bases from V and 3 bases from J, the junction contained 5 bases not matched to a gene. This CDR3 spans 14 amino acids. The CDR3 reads CASSSGQPDTEAFF. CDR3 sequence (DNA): TGCGCCAGCAGCTCGGGACAGCCTGACACTGAAGCTTTCTTT.

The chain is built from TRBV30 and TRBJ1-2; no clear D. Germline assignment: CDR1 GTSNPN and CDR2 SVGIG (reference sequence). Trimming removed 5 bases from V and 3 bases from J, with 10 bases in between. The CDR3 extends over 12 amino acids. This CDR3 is CAWEEGYYGYTF. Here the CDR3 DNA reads TGTGCCTGGGAGGAGGGTTACTATGGCTACACCTTC.

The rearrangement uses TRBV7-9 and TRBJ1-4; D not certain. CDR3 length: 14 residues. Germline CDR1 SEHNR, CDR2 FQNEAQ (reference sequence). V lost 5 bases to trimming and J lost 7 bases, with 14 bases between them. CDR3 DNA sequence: TGTGCCAGCAGCCCGACGGGTATTCGTGAAAAACTGTTTTTT. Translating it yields CASSPTGIREKLFF.

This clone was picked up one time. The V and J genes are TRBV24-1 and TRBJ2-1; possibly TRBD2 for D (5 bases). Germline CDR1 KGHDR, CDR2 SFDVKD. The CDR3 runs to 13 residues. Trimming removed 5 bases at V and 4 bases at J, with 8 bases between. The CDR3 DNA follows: TGTGCCACCAGTGGGGAGTCTTACAATGAGCAGTTCTTC. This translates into CATSGESYNEQFF.

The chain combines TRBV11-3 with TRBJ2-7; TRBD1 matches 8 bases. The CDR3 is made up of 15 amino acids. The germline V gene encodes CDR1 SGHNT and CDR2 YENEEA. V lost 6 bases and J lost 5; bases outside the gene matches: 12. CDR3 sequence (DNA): TGTGCCAGCAGTTCCCCACCAGGGGGCCAGGACGAGCAGTACTTC. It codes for CASSSPPGGQDEQYF.

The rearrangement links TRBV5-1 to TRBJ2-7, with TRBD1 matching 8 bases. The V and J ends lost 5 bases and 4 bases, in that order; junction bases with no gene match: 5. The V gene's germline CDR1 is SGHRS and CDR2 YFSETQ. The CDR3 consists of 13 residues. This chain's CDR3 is CASREQGGYEQYF. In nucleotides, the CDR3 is TGCGCCAGCAGAGAACAGGGGGGTTACGAGCAGTACTTC.

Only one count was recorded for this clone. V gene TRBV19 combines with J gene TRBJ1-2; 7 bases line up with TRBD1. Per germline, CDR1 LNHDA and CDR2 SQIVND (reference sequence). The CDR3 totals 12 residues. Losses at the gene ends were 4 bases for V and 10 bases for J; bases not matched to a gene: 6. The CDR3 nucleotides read TGTGCCAGTAGTACAAGGGACAGCGACTACACCTTC. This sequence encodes CASSTRDSDYTF.

The DNA for the CDR3 is TGTGCCAGCAGTCAGGGGAAGACCCAGTACTTC. Amino acid sequence: CASSQGKTQYF. The V and J genes are TRBV6-2 or TRBV6-3 and TRBJ2-5; TRBD1 is a possible D gene (6 bases). The CDR3 length is 11 residues. CDR1 is MNHEY and CDR2 is SVGEGT in the germline V gene. V gave up 5 bases and J gave up 6 bases, with 7 bases separating them.

This CDR3 reads CASSQVGGAGGPQHF. The CDR3 DNA sequence: TGTGCCAGCAGCCAAGTTGGAGGGGCCGGGGGGCCCCAGCATTTT. This chain connects TRBV3-1 (or the pseudogene TRBV3-2) to TRBJ1-5; tentative D call: TRBD1 (5 bases). V gave up 1 base and J gave up 9 bases, with 16 bases separating them. Germline V lookup: CDR1 LGHDT, CDR2 YNNKEL (reference sequence). The CDR3 extends over 15 amino acids.

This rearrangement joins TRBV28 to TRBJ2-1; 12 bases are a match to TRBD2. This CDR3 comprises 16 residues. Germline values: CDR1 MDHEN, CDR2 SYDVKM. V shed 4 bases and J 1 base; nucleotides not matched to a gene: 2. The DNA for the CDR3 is TGTGCCAGCAGTTATCTAGCGGGGGGGTCCTACAATGAGCAGTTCTTC. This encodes CASSYLAGGSYNEQFF.

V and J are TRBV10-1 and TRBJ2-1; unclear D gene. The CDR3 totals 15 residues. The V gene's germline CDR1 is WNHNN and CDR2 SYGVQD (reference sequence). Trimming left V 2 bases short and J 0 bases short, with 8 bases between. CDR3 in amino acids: CASSERRSSYNEQFF. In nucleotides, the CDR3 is TGCGCCAGCAGTGAGCGGAGAAGCTCCTACAATGAGCAGTTCTTC.